The rows below give T cell receptor beta chains drawn from one sample of a study of cytomegalovirus exposure and HLA in healthy donors. Measured with immunoSEQ multiplex PCR; TCRdb has only the in-frame clones, and not every one. The sample includes more than 300,000 clones, 80% to 90% of them seen just once. The sequencing sample was made of PBMCs. These receptors were obtained from a woman aged 18-35 years in good health and CMV-seronegative. Both conserved end residues are part of each CDR3. Each record gives: clone size, J gene, V gene, D gene, CDR3 protein, CDR3 DNA. A D gene is named only where the DNA matches it firmly. Clone size is not always given. Where it is, it says once, few, many or a class for expanded clones.

clone_size: NA; j_call: TRBJ2-1; v_call: TRBV7-3; d_call: TRBD2; cdr3_aa: CASSLSGRASYNEQFF; cdr3_nt: TGTGCCAGCAGCTTGAGCGGGAGGGCGTCCTACAATGAGCAGTTCTTC
clone_size: NA; j_call: TRBJ2-7; v_call: TRBV28; d_call: TRBD1; cdr3_aa: CASRWTGGYEQYF; cdr3_nt: TGTGCCAGCAGGTGGACAGGGGGCTACGAGCAGTACTTC
clone_size: NA; j_call: TRBJ2-7; v_call: TRBV30; d_call: NA; cdr3_aa: CAWSVVSYEQYF; cdr3_nt: TGTGCCTGGAGTGTTGTGAGCTACGAGCAGTACTTC
clone_size: NA; j_call: TRBJ2-4; v_call: TRBV6-5; d_call: TRBD2; cdr3_aa: CASSLAGGNIQYF; cdr3_nt: TGTGCCAGCAGTTTAGCGGGAGGAAACATTCAGTACTTC
clone_size: NA; j_call: TRBJ2-1; v_call: TRBV25-1; d_call: NA; cdr3_aa: CASSGRDTLLNEQFF; cdr3_nt: TGTGCCAGCAGTGGCCGGGACACTCTCCTCAATGAGCAGTTCTTC
clone_size: NA; j_call: TRBJ1-2; v_call: TRBV19; d_call: NA; cdr3_aa: CASSTLRDGYTF; cdr3_nt: TGTGCCAGTAGTACCCTACGCGATGGCTACACCTTC
clone_size: NA; j_call: TRBJ2-4; v_call: TRBV7-6; d_call: NA; cdr3_aa: CASSLAGRDNQYF; cdr3_nt: TGTGCCAGCAGCTTAGCGGGCAGAGACAATCAGTACTTC
clone_size: NA; j_call: TRBJ2-4; v_call: TRBV4-1; d_call: NA; cdr3_aa: CASSQDKRRGGNIQYF; cdr3_nt: TGCGCCAGCAGCCAGGATAAGAGGAGAGGGGGAAACATTCAGTACTTC
clone_size: NA; j_call: TRBJ2-3; v_call: TRBV5-1; d_call: TRBD2; cdr3_aa: CASSLLAGGTDTQYF; cdr3_nt: TGCGCCAGCAGCTTGCTAGCGGGGGGCACAGATACGCAGTATTTT
clone_size: NA; j_call: TRBJ2-5; v_call: TRBV6-1; d_call: TRBD1; cdr3_aa: CASSGTGKETQYF; cdr3_nt: TGTGCCAGCAGTGGGACAGGGAAAGAGACCCAGTACTTC
clone_size: NA; j_call: TRBJ1-1; v_call: TRBV30; d_call: NA; cdr3_aa: CAWRKGRAQGTEAFF; cdr3_nt: TGTGCCTGGAGGAAGGGGAGGGCCCAGGGCACTGAAGCTTTCTTT
clone_size: NA; j_call: TRBJ2-1; v_call: TRBV5-1; d_call: TRBD1; cdr3_aa: CASRTGFLGNEQFF; cdr3_nt: TGCGCCAGCAGGACAGGGTTTCTGGGCAATGAGCAGTTCTTC
clone_size: NA; j_call: TRBJ2-7; v_call: TRBV5-1; d_call: TRBD1; cdr3_aa: CASSSGTGDYEQYF; cdr3_nt: TGCGCCAGCAGCTCGGGGACAGGGGACTACGAGCAGTACTTC
clone_size: NA; j_call: TRBJ2-5; v_call: TRBV6-5; d_call: TRBD2; cdr3_aa: CASRGTSGETQYF; cdr3_nt: TGTGCCAGCAGAGGGACTAGCGGCGAGACCCAGTACTTC
clone_size: NA; j_call: TRBJ2-2; v_call: TRBV14; d_call: NA; cdr3_aa: CASSRSRGTGNTGELFF; cdr3_nt: TGTGCCAGCAGCCGTAGCAGGGGGACTGGGAACACCGGGGAGCTGTTTTTT
clone_size: once; j_call: TRBJ1-5; v_call: TRBV27; d_call: NA; cdr3_aa: CATKKGWGDGNQPQHF; cdr3_nt: TGTGCCACCAAGAAAGGGTGGGGGGACGGCAATCAGCCCCAGCATTTT
clone_size: few; j_call: TRBJ1-1; v_call: TRBV10-1; d_call: NA; cdr3_aa: CASSQQVNTEAFF; cdr3_nt: TGCGCCAGCAGTCAACAGGTGAACACTGAAGCTTTCTTT
clone_size: NA; j_call: TRBJ2-4; v_call: TRBV6-1; d_call: NA; cdr3_aa: CASSEEGGNIQYF; cdr3_nt: TGTGCCAGCAGTGAAGAGGGAGGAAACATTCAGTACTTC
clone_size: NA; j_call: TRBJ2-4; v_call: TRBV6-8; d_call: NA; cdr3_aa: CACQGRRTLAKNIQYF; cdr3_nt: TGTGCCTGCCAGGGGCGGCGTACCCTAGCCAAAAACATTCAGTACTTC
clone_size: NA; j_call: TRBJ2-7; v_call: TRBV7-9; d_call: TRBD2; cdr3_aa: CASSHMPTSGAGEQYF; cdr3_nt: TGTGCCAGCAGCCATATGCCGACTAGCGGGGCTGGTGAGCAGTACTTC
clone_size: NA; j_call: TRBJ1-2; v_call: TRBV5-1; d_call: TRBD1; cdr3_aa: CASSLQGAEGYTF; cdr3_nt: TGCGCCAGCAGCTTGCAGGGGGCGGAAGGCTACACCTTC
clone_size: NA; j_call: TRBJ2-1; v_call: TRBV7-9; d_call: TRBD2; cdr3_aa: CASSLSGGSYNEQFF; cdr3_nt: TGTGCCAGCAGCTTGAGCGGGGGCTCATACAATGAGCAGTTCTTC